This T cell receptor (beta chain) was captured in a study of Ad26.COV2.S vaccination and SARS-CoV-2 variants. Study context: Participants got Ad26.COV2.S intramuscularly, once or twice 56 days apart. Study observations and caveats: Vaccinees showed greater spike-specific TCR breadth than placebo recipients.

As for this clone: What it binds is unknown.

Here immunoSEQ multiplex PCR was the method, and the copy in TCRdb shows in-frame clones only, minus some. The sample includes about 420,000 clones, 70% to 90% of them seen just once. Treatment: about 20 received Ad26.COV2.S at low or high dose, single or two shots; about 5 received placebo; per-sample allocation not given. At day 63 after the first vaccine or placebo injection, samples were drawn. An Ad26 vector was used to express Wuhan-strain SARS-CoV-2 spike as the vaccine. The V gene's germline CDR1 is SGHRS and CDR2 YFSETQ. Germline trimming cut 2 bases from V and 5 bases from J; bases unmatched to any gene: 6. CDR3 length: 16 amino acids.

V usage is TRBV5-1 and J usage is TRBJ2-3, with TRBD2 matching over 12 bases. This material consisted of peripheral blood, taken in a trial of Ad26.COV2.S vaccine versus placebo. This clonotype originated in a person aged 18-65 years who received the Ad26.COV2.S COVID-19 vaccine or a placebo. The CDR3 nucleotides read TGCGCCAGCAGCTTCCTGACTAGCGGGGGTGGAGATACGCAGTATTTT. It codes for CASSFLTSGGGDTQYF.